Reported below is one T cell receptor (beta chain). TCRdb keeps only in-frame clones here, not all; method: immunoSEQ multiplex PCR. The profile shows roughly 100,000 clones, about 80% of them singletons. The CDR3 length is 14 residues. Germline CDR1 is MNHEY and CDR2 is SVGAGI. Unmatched junction bases numbered 9, after V lost 7 bases and J lost 5 bases. This entry is derived from a study of blood T cell repertoires in COVID-19. This clonotype was obtained from a woman between 65 and 79 years old with acute or convalescent COVID-19. Specimen: peripheral blood. This chain joins TRBV6-5 and TRBJ2-5; the match to TRBD2 covers 8 bases. The CDR3 protein is CASTGGGLGETQYF. The CDR3 nucleotides read TGTGCCAGCACCGGGGGGGGGCTGGGGGAGACCCAGTACTTC.